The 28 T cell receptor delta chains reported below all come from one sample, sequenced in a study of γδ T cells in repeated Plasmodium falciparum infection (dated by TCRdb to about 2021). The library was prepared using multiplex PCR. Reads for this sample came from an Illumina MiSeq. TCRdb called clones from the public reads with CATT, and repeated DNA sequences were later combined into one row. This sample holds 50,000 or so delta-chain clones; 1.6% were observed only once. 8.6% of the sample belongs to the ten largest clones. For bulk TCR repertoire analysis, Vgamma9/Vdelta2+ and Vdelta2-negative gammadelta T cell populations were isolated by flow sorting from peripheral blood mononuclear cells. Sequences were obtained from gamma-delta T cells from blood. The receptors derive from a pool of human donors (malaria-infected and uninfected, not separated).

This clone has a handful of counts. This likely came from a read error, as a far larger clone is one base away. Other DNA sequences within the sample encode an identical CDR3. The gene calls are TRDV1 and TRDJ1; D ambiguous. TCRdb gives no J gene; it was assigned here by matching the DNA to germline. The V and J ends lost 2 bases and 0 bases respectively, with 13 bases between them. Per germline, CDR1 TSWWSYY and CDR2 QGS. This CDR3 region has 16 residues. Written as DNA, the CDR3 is TGTGCTCTTGGGGAAACAAGGGCTGCGTACACCGATAAACTCATCTTT. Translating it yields CALGETRAAYTDKLIF.

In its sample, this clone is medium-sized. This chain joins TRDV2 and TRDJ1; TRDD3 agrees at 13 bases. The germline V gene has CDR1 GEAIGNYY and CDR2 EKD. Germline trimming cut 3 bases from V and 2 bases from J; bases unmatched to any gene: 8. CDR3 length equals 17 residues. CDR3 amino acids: CACDPVLGDTKTDKLIF. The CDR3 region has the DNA TGTGCCTGTGACCCCGTACTGGGGGATACGAAAACCGATAAACTCATCTTT.

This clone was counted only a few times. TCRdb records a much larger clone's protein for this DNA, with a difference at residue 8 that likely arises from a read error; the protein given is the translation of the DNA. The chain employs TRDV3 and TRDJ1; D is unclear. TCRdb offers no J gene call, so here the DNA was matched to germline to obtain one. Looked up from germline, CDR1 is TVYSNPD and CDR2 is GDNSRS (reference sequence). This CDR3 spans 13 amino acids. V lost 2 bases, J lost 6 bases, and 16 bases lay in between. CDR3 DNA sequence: TGTGCCTTTTCCGGCCTTTCCGAGAATAAACTCATCTTT. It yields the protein CAFSGLSENKLIF.

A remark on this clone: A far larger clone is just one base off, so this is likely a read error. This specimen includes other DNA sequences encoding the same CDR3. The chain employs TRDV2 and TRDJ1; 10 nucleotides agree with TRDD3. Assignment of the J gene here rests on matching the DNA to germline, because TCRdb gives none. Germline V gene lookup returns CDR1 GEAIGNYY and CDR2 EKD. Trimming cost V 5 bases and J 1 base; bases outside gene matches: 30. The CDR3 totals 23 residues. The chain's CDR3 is CACGKHFLMRGIRSRGCTDKLIF. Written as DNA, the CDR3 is TGTGCCTGTGGTAAACACTTCCTAATGAGGGGGATACGCTCCCGGGGTTGCACCGATAAACTCATCTTT.

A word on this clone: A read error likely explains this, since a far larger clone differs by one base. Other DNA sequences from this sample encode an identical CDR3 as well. The CDR3 region has the DNA TGTGCTCTTGGAGAACTAGGGTTTCCTTCCTTCCTGGGGGGTTACACCGATAAACTCATCTTT. Its protein is CALGELGFPSFLGGYTDKLIF. The genes are TRDV1 and TRDJ1; D may correspond to TRDD2 or TRDD3 (7 bases each). The CDR3 has 21 amino acids. Germline-derived CDR1 and CDR2 are TSWWSYY and QGS.

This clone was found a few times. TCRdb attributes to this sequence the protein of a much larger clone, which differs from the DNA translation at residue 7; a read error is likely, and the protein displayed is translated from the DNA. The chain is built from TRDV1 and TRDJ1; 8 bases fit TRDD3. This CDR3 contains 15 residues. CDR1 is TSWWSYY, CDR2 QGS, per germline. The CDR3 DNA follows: TGCGCTCTTGGGACCGCCGTGGGGGATACCGATAAACTCATCTTT. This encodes CALGTAVGDTDKLIF.

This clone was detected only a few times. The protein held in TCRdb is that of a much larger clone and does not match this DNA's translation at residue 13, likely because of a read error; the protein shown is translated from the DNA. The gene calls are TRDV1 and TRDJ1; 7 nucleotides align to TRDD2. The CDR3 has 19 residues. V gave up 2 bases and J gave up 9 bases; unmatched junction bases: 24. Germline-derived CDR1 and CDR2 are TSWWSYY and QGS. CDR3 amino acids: CALGEDPPLPQLPTWQLIF. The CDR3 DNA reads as TGTGCTCTTGGGGAAGATCCGCCCCTTCCTCAGTTGCCCACCTGGCAACTCATCTTT.

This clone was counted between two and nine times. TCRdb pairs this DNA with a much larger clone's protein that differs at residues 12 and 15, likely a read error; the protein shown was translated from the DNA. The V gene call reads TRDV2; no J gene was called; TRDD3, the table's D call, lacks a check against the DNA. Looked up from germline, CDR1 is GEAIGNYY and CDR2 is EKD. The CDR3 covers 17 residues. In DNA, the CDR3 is TGTGCCTGTGACACCCTCGCCGGATCATACTCAAACGATAAACGCATCTTT. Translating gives CACDTLAGSYSNDKRIF.

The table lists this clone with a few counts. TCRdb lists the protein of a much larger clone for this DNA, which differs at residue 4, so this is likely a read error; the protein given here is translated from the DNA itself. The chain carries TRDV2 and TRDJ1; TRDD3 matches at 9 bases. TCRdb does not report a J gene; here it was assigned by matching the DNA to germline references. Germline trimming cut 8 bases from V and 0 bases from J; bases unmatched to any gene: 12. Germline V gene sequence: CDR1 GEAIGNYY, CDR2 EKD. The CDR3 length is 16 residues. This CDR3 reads CASGRTGGLYTDKLIF. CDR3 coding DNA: TGTGCCTCCGGGAGAACTGGGGGACTGTACACCGATAAACTCATCTTT.

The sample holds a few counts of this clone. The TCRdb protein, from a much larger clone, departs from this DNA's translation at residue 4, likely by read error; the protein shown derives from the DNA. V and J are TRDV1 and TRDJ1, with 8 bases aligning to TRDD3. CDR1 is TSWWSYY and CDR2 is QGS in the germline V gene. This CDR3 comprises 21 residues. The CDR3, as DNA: TGTGCTCTTGCGGAACGGCCCTTTTTCCCACTTTTACTGGGGGACACCGATAAACTCATCTTT. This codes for CALAERPFFPLLLGDTDKLIF.

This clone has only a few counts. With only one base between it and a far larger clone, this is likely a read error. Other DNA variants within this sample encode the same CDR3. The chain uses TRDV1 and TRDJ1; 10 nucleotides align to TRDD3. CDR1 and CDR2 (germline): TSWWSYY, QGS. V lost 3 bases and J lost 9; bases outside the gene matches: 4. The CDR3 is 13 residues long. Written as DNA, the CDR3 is TGTGCTCTTGGGGAGGAACTGGGGGATGAACTCATCTTT. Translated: CALGEELGDELIF.

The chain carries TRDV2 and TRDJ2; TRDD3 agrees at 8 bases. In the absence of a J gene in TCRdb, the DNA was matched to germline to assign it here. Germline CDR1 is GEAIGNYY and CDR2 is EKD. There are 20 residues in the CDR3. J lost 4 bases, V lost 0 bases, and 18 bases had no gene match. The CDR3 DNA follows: TGTGCCTGTGACACCGTTCTTGGCCTGGGGGAGGGGGGTAGGACAGCACAACTCTTCTTT. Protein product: CACDTVLGLGEGGRTAQLFF.

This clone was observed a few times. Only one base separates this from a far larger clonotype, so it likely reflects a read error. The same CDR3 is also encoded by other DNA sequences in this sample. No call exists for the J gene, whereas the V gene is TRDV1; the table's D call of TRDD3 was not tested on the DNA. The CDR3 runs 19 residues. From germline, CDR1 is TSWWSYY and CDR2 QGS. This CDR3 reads CALGELVGIGRKQADKLIF. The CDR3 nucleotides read TGTGCTCTTGGGGAACTAGTTGGTATTGGGCGGAAACAAGCCGATAAGCTCATCTTT.

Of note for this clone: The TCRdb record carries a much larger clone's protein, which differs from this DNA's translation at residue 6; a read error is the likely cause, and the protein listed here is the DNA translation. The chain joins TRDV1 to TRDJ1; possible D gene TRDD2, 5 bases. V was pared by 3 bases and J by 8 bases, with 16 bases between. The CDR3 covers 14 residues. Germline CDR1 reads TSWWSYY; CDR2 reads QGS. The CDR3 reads CALGDPYFRLKLIF. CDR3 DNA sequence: TGTGCTCTTGGGGATCCCTACTTCCGCCTAAAACTCATCTTT.

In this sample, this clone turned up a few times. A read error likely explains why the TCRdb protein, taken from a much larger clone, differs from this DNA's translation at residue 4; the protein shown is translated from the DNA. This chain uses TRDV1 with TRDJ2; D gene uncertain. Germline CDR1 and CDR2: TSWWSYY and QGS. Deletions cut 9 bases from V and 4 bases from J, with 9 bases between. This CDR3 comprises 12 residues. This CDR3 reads CALPAGTAQLFF. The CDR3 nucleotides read TGTGCTCTCCCCGCGGGGACAGCACAACTCTTCTTT.

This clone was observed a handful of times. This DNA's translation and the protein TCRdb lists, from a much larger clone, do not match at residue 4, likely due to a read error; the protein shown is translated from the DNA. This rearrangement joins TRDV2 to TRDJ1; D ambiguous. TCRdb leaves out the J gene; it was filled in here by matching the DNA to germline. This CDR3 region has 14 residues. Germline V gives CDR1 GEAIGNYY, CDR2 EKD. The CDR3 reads CACGTVSGTDKLIF. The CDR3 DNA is TGTGCCTGTGGCACCGTATCGGGGACCGATAAACTCATCTTT.

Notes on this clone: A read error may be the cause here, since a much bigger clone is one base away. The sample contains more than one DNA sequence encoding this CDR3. CDR3 in amino acids: CALGAPASTWGIPPSSWDTRQMFF. The CDR3 DNA reads as TGTGCTCTTGGGGCCCCTGCTTCCACCTGGGGGATACCACCAAGCTCCTGGGACACCAGACAGATGTTTTTC. The chain has TRDV1 and TRDJ3, with 11 nucleotides matching TRDD3. CDR1 and CDR2 (germline): TSWWSYY, QGS. The CDR3 contains 24 residues.

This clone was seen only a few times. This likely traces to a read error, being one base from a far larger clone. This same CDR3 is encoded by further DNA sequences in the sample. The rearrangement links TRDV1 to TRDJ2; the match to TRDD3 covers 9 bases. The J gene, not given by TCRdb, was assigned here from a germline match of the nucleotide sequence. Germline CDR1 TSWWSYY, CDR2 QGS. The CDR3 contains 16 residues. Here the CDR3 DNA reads TGCGCTCTTGGGGAATTGGGGGATAGTTTGACAGCACAACTCTTCTTT. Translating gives CALGELGDSLTAQLFF.

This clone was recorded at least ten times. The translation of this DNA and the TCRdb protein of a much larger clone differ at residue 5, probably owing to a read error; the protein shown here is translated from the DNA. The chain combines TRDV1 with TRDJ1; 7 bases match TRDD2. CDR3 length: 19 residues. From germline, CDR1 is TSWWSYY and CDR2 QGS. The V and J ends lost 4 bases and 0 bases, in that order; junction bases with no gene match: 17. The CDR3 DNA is TGTGCTCTTGGGGCCTCTATTCCTACAGTGTGGGAGTACACCGATAAACTCATCTTT. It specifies CALGASIPTVWEYTDKLIF.

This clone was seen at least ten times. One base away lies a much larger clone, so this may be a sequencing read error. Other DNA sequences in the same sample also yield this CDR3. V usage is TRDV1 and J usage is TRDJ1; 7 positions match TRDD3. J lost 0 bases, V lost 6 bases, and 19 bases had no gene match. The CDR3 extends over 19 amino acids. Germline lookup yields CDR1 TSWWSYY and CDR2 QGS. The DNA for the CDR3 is TGTGCTCTTGGTGGGGGCGTCCTCAGGATACGCTCGTACACCGATAAACTCATCTTT. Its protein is CALGGGVLRIRSYTDKLIF.

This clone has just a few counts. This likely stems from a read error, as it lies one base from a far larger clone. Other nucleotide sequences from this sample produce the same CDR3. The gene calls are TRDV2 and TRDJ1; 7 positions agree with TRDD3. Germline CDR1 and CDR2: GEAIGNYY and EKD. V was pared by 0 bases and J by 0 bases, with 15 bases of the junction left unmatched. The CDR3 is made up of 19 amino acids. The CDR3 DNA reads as TGTGCCTGTGACACCGGCCAATTGGGGGAGCGAATGTACACCGATAAACTCATCTTT. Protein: CACDTGQLGERMYTDKLIF.

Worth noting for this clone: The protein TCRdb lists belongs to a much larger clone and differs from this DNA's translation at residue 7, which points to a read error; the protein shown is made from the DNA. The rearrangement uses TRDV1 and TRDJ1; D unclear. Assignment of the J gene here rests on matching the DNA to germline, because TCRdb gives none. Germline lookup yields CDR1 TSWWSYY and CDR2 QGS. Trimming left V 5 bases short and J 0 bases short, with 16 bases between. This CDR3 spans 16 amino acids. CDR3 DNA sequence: TGTGCTCTTGGGAATAAAAGCAGGGAAGACACCGATAAACTCATCTTT. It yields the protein CALGNKSREDTDKLIF.

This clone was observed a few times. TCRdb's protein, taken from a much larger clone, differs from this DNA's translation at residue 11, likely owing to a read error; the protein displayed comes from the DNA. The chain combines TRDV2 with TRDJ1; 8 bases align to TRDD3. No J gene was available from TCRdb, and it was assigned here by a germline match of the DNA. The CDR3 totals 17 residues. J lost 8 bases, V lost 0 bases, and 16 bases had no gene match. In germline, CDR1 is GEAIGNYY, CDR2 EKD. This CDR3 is CACDTLVVGGCGKKLIF. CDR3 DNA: TGTGCCTGTGACACCCTGGTTGTTGGGGGATGCGGCAAGAAACTCATCTTT.

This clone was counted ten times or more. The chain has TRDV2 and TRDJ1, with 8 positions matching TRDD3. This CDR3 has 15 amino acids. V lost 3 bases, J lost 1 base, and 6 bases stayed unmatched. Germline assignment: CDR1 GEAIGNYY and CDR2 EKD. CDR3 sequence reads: CACDVLGAPTDKLIF. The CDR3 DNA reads TGTGCCTGTGACGTACTGGGGGCCCCCACCGATAAACTCATCTTT.

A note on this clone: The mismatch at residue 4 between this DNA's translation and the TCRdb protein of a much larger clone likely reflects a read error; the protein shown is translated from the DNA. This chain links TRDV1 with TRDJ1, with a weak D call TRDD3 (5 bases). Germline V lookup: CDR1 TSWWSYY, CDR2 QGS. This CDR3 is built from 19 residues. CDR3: CALRELVTRTPTYTDKLIF. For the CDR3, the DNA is TGTGCTCTTAGGGAACTGGTGACACGTACCCCGACGTACACCGATAAACTCATCTTT.

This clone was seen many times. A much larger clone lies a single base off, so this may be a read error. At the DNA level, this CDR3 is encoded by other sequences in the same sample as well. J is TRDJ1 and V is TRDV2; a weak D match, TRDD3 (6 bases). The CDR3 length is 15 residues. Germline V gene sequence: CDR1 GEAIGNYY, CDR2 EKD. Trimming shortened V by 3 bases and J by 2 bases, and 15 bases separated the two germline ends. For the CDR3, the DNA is TGTGCCTGTGACGCCTTACTTGGGGGGACCGATAAACTCATCTTT. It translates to CACDALLGGTDKLIF.

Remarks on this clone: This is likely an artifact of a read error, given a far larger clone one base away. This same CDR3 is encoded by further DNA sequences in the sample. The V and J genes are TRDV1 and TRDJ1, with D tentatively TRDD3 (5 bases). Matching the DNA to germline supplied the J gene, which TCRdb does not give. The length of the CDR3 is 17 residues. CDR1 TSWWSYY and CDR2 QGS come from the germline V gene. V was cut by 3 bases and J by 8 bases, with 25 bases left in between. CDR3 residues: CALGELERAGESRKLIF. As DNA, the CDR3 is TGTGCTCTTGGGGAGCTTGAAAGAGCCGGGGAATCACGAAAACTCATCTTT.

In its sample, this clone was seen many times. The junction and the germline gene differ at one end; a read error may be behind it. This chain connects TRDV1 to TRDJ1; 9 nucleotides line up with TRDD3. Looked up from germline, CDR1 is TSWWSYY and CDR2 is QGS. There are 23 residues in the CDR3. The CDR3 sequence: CALGELESLALILGIRYTDKLIF. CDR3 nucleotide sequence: TGTGCTCTTGGGGAACTAGAATCTCTAGCCCTAATCTTGGGGATACGCTACACCGATAAGCTCATCTTT.